The 20 T cell receptor beta chains presented below share a single source sample, sequenced in a study of breast tumors, draining lymph nodes, adjacent tissues. TCRdb passed the multiplex PCR reads through MiXCR, listing each CDR3 protein once. The data contain about 180,000 distinct CDR3 sequences, about 34% of them singletons. Axillary draining lymph nodes of breast cancer patients supplied the node samples. Sequenced sample: axillary lymph node tissue. These receptor sequences come from a female donor with breast cancer. Some clones in this sample may be carry-over from other donors' samples.

V and J are TRBV6-2 or TRBV6-3 and TRBJ1-1; D may be TRBD1 (5 bases). CDR1 MNHEY and CDR2 SVGEGT come from the germline V gene. Trimming took off 4 bases at V and 2 bases at J, with 14 bases between the two ends. The CDR3 is made up of 15 amino acids. DNA of the CDR3: TGTGCCAGCAGTTCGTCGACGGGGGGAAACACTGAAGCTTTCTTT. Amino acids: CASSSSTGGNTEAFF.

In this sample, this clonotype turned up a few times. A single base separates this from a much larger clone, so it may be a read error. The CDR3 DNA is TGTGCCAGCAGCCCAGGTTCCCCCGAGCAGTACTTC. Translated: CASSPGSPEQYF. V gene TRBV5-4 combines with J gene TRBJ2-7; no reliable D call. The CDR3 contains 12 residues. V lost 4 bases and J lost 6, with 11 bases in between. CDR1 and CDR2 (germline): SGHNT, YYREEE (reference sequence). The full variable domain, with the rest looked up from reference TRBV5-4 and TRBJ2-7, is ETGVTQSPTHLIKTRGQQVTLRCSSQSGHNTVSWYQQALGQGPQFIFQYYREEENGRGNFPPRFSGLQFPNYSSELNVNALELDDSALYLCASSPGSPEQYFGPGTRLTVT.

This clonotype showed up just a few times. The rearrangement links TRBV5-5 to TRBJ1-1, with no clear D. The CDR3 contains 13 residues. Trimming removed 0 bases from V and 6 bases from J, with 9 bases in between. Germline values: CDR1 SGHKS, CDR2 YYEKEE (reference sequence). The chain's CDR3 is CASSLVRVAEAFF. The CDR3 DNA reads as TGTGCCAGCAGCTTGGTACGGGTCGCTGAAGCTTTCTTT.

There are many counts of this clonotype. The V gene is TRBV7-9, the J gene TRBJ1-6, with TRBD1 as a possible D gene (5 bases). Germline-derived CDR1 and CDR2 are SEHNR and FQNEAQ (reference sequence). The CDR3 runs 14 residues. Between the trimmed V and J ends, which lost 3 bases and 9 bases, there was a span of 12 bases. The CDR3 is CASSFARQSSPLHF. For the CDR3, the DNA is TGTGCCAGCAGCTTTGCCCGACAGTCTTCACCCCTCCACTTT. The entire variable domain, with the rest obtained from reference TRBV7-9 and TRBJ1-6, is as follows: DTGVSQNPRHKITKRGQNVTFRCDPISEHNRLYWYRQTLGQGPEFLTYFQNEAQLEKSRLLSDRFSAERPKGSFSTLEIQRTEQGDSAMYLCASSFARQSSPLHFGNGTRLTVT.

Comment on this clonotype: A read error may be the cause here, since a much bigger clone is one base away. The rearrangement uses TRBV11-3 and TRBJ2-2; D is perhaps TRBD2 (5 bases). There are 16 residues in the CDR3. V was shortened by 5 bases and J by 8 bases, with 21 bases between the two germline ends. Germline values: CDR1 SGHNT, CDR2 YENEEA. The CDR3 sequence: CASSPVGAAGRGELFF. DNA for the CDR3: TGTGCCAGCAGCCCCGTGGGAGCGGCGGGCCGTGGGGAGCTGTTTTTT.

The chain couples TRBV2 to TRBJ2-1; 9 bases align to TRBD1. The trim removed 8 bases at V and 9 bases at J, leaving 11 bases unmatched. Looked up from germline, CDR1 is SNHLY and CDR2 is FYNNEI. The CDR3 loop spans 14 amino acids. CDR3 residues: CASAGTGPHSEQFF. Here the CDR3 DNA reads TGTGCCAGCGCCGGGACAGGGCCTCACAGTGAGCAGTTCTTC.

At least ten counts were recorded for this clonotype. The genes are TRBV2 and TRBJ1-5, with a possible D match to TRBD1 (6 bases). V was pared by 5 bases and J by 9 bases, with 11 bases between. Germline-derived CDR1 and CDR2 are SNHLY and FYNNEI. The length of the CDR3 is 12 residues. CDR3 in amino acids: CASSWTEPPQHF. The CDR3, as DNA: TGTGCCAGCAGTTGGACAGAACCGCCCCAGCATTTT.

The J gene is TRBJ2-7, the V gene TRBV25-1; either TRBD1 or TRBD2 may supply D (7 bases each). Trimming stripped 3 bases from V and 6 bases from J, with 9 bases between. In germline, CDR1 is MGHDK, CDR2 SYGVNS. The CDR3 is made up of 12 amino acids. CDR3 in DNA: TGTGCCAGCAGTGACAGGGGGGGCGAGCAGTACTTC. This sequence encodes CASSDRGGEQYF.

This clonotype came up many times. The genes are TRBV11-3 and TRBJ2-3, with D perhaps TRBD2 (5 bases). V was shortened by 2 bases and J by 5 bases, with 8 bases between the two germline ends. Per the germline V gene, CDR1 is SGHNT and CDR2 is YENEEA. The length of the CDR3 is 13 residues. The chain's CDR3 is CASSLRRGDTQYF. Here the CDR3 DNA reads TGTGCCAGCAGCTTACGTCGGGGAGATACGCAGTATTTT. Full variable domain (outside the CDR3, taken from reference TRBV11-3 and TRBJ2-3): EAGVVQSPRYKIIEKKQPVAFWCNPISGHNTLYWYLQNLGQGPELLIRYENEEAVDDSQLPKDRFSAERLKGVDSTLKIQPAELGDSAVYLCASSLRRGDTQYFGPGTRLTVL.

This clonotype appeared many times. The CDR3 sequence is CASSPGTGRETQYF. CDR3 DNA sequence: TGTGCCAGCAGTCCCGGGACAGGGAGAGAGACCCAGTACTTC. The gene calls are TRBV7-9 and TRBJ2-5, with TRBD1 matching over 9 bases. Germline V gives CDR1 SEHNR, CDR2 FQNEAQ (reference sequence). Germline trimming cut 6 bases from V and 4 bases from J; bases unmatched to any gene: 6. This CDR3 is built from 14 residues.

The chain employs TRBV5-8 and TRBJ2-5; D may correspond to TRBD1 or TRBD2 (5 bases each). The CDR3 length is 13 residues. V lost 4 bases to trimming and J lost 5 bases, with 12 bases between them. Per germline, CDR1 SGHTS and CDR2 YDEGEE. The CDR3 reads CASSPVGTETQYF. The DNA for the CDR3 is TGTGCCAGCAGCCCAGTTGGGACGGAGACCCAGTACTTC.

In this sample, this clonotype turned up a few times. A much larger clone is a single base away; this may be a read error. The rearrangement links TRBV27 to TRBJ2-5; 13 nucleotides line up with TRBD2. CDR3 length: 16 residues. Germline CDR1 is MNHEY and CDR2 is SMNVEV (reference sequence). DNA of the CDR3: TGTGCCAGCAGCCCCGGGACTAGCGGGGCCCAAGAGGCCCAGTACTTC. Its translation is CASSPGTSGAQEAQYF.

This clonotype was seen ten or more times. V is TRBV20-1 and J is TRBJ2-7; the D gene is possibly TRBD2 (6 bases). The CDR3 runs 15 residues. Germline CDR1 and CDR2: DFQATT and SNEGSKA (reference sequence). Trimming took off 1 base at V and 2 bases at J, with 15 bases between the two ends. CDR3 residues: CSARGTSGLPYEQYF. CDR3 coding DNA: TGCAGTGCTAGAGGGACGAGCGGGCTCCCCTACGAGCAGTACTTC.

For this clonotype: A much larger clone lies a single base off, so this may be a read error. V gene TRBV6-1 combines with J gene TRBJ2-7; D ambiguous. Germline V lookup: CDR1 MNHNS, CDR2 SASEGT. The CDR3 has 13 residues. Trimming cost V 5 bases and J 2 bases, with 10 bases left between them. The CDR3 sequence: CASSQLIAYEQYF. The CDR3 DNA sequence: TGTGCCAGCAGTCAACTAATAGCCTACGAGCAGTACTTC.

As regards this clonotype: Germline and junction disagree at one end, which may indicate a read error. The chain links TRBV10-3 to TRBJ1-5, with 7 bases that match TRBD1. Germline CDR1 is ENHRY and CDR2 is SYGVKD. The CDR3 is 18 amino acids. The CDR3 protein is CATRQGSATKYSNRPQHF. The CDR3 nucleotides read TGTGCCACGCGACAGGGTTCGGCTACGAAGTATAGCAATCGGCCCCAACATTTT.

For this clonotype: The limits of the CDR3 on the DNA are not certain, so only TCRdb's listed CDR3 is given. J is TRBJ2-1 and V is TRBV10-3; the D call TRBD1 from the table was never checked on the DNA. The CDR3 region is 24 residues in length, termini included. The V gene's germline CDR1 is ENHRY and CDR2 SYGVKD. The CDR3 loop is CAHPEDSSFYICSVLDTGPDEQFF.

V is TRBV7-9 and J is TRBJ1-1, with a weak D call TRBD1 (6 bases). The CDR3 consists of 16 residues. Germline values: CDR1 SEHNR, CDR2 FQNEAQ (reference sequence). Trimming cost V 5 bases and J 2 bases, with 18 bases left between them. The CDR3 here is CASSQTMGAGNTEAFF. CDR3 bases: TGTGCCAGCAGCCAAACAATGGGGGCTGGTAACACTGAAGCTTTCTTT.

There are many counts of this clonotype. The V call is TRBV19, the J call TRBJ2-2; D remains ambiguous. CDR1 is LNHDA, CDR2 SQIVND, per germline (reference sequence). This CDR3 comprises 12 residues. Deletions cut 1 base from V and 5 bases from J, with 2 bases between. CDR3 loop: CASSIVTGELFF. The CDR3 bases are TGTGCCAGTAGTATAGTGACCGGGGAGCTGTTTTTT.

The sample holds a few counts of this clonotype. This clone may be a read error of a much larger clone one base away. This chain joins TRBV7-8 and TRBJ1-3, with a weak D call TRBD1 (5 bases). Germline CDR1 and CDR2: SGHVS and FQNEAQ. CDR3 length: 17 residues. CDR3 sequence reads: CASSLVRQTNSGNPIYF. As DNA, the CDR3 is TGTGCCAGCAGCTTAGTAAGACAGACCAACTCTGGAAACCCCATATATTTT.

This clonotype has just a few counts. The chain links TRBV5-1 to TRBJ1-1; 7 nucleotides align to TRBD1. The J segment lost 5 bases and the V segment lost 2 bases, leaving 3 bases of the junction unmatched. This CDR3 is 13 amino acids long. Per the germline V gene, CDR1 is SGHRS and CDR2 is YFSETQ. The CDR3 sequence is CASSFEGATEAFF. The CDR3, as DNA: TGCGCCAGCAGCTTTGAGGGGGCGACTGAAGCTTTCTTT. Full variable domain (missing parts from reference TRBV5-1 and TRBJ1-1): KAGVTQTPRYLIKTRGQQVTLSCSPISGHRSVSWYQQTPGQGLQFLFEYFSETQRNKGNFPGRFSGRQFSNSRSEMNVSTLELGDSALYLCASSFEGATEAFFGQGTRLTVV.